A single sample gave rise to the 13 T cell receptor beta chains below, sequenced in a study of blood T cell repertoires in COVID-19. Produced via immunoSEQ multiplex PCR; TCRdb's table is partial and in-frame only. Among some 60,000 clones listed, around nine tenths were seen once. The sample taken for sequencing was peripheral blood. These receptors all stem from a man in his 70s with acute or convalescent COVID-19.

This chain links TRBV9 with TRBJ2-5; D is undetermined. The CDR3 is 13 residues long. V lost 0 bases, J lost 1 base, and 4 bases lay in between. Germline loops: CDR1 SGDLS, CDR2 YYNGEE. This chain's CDR3 is CASSVDIQETQYF. In nucleotides, the CDR3 is TGTGCCAGCAGCGTAGATATCCAAGAGACCCAGTACTTC.

The V and J genes are TRBV6-6 and TRBJ2-7; D is perhaps TRBD1 (5 bases). Trimming took off 0 bases at V and 2 bases at J, with 11 bases between the two ends. The CDR3 is 15 amino acids. Germline CDR1 is MNHNY and CDR2 is SVGAGI (reference sequence). The CDR3 region has the DNA TGTGCCAGCAGTTACTCGTCAGGGTTCGCCTACGAGCAGTACTTC. The encoded protein is CASSYSSGFAYEQYF.

In nucleotides, the CDR3 is TGTGCCAGCAGAAGGGGACAGGGACTGGCCGACGGGGATACGCAGTATTTT. Protein product: CASRRGQGLADGDTQYF. The genes are TRBV2 and TRBJ2-3; 9 bases are shared with TRBD1. CDR3 length: 17 amino acids. V was clipped by 6 bases and J by 6 bases; unmatched bases: 16. Germline V lookup: CDR1 SNHLY, CDR2 FYNNEI.

The chain combines TRBV11-2 with TRBJ2-7; weak D call: TRBD1 (5 bases). The ends were cut back, 2 bases at V and 4 bases at J, with 12 bases in the middle. There are 14 residues in the CDR3. From germline, CDR1 is SGHAT and CDR2 FQNNGV. The CDR3 bases are TGTGCCAGCAGCTTACAGGGTCCTCATTACGAGCAGTACTTC. Amino acids: CASSLQGPHYEQYF.

V is TRBV28 and J is TRBJ1-5; possibly TRBD1 for D (5 bases). With 5 bases removed from V and 5 bases from J, the gap between germline ends came to 13 bases. From germline, CDR1 is MDHEN and CDR2 SYDVKM. This CDR3 spans 14 amino acids. CDR3 residues: CASSQSQGHQPQHF. DNA of the CDR3: TGTGCCAGCAGTCAATCCCAGGGCCATCAGCCCCAGCATTTT.

The chain employs TRBV6-2 or TRBV6-3 and TRBJ2-7; 9 bases are shared with TRBD1. CDR1 and CDR2 (germline): MNHEY, SVGEGT. The CDR3 totals 15 residues. Germline trimming cut 4 bases from V and 7 bases from J; bases unmatched to any gene: 11. In nucleotides, the CDR3 is TGTGCCAGCAGTTTCCCACAGGGGGCGCGTTGGGAGCAGTACTTC. Translating gives CASSFPQGARWEQYF.

This clone was seen only a few times. V is TRBV28 and J is TRBJ1-1, with 7 nucleotides matching TRBD1. The CDR3 has 16 residues. Germline CDR1 and CDR2: MDHEN and SYDVKM. V shed 2 bases, J shed 0 bases, and the junction held 6 bases outside the gene matches. The CDR3 DNA follows: TGTGCCAGCAGTTTACGGCTGACAGGGATGAACACTGAAGCTTTCTTT. This gives the protein CASSLRLTGMNTEAFF.

The chain links TRBV6-5 to TRBJ1-5; D call uncertain. Trimming took off 8 bases at V and 5 bases at J, with 10 bases between the two ends. The CDR3 consists of 12 residues. Germline lookup yields CDR1 MNHEY and CDR2 SVGAGI. The CDR3 sequence: CASLHGDQPQHF. In DNA, the CDR3 is TGTGCCAGCTTACACGGGGATCAGCCCCAGCATTTT.

The rearrangement joins TRBV18 to TRBJ2-7; TRBD2 might be the D (6 bases). Germline CDR1 is KGHSH and CDR2 is LQKENI. The CDR3 length is 14 residues. V was trimmed by 4 bases and J by 0 bases, leaving 10 bases between them. CDR3 sequence (DNA): TGTGCCAGCTCACTCGGGACTTCCTCCTACGAGCAGTACTTC. It encodes CASSLGTSSYEQYF. Full variable domain (missing parts from reference TRBV18 and TRBJ2-7): NAGVMQNPRHLVRRRGQEARLRCSPMKGHSHVYWYRQLPEEGLKFMVYLQKENIIDESGMPKERFSAEFPKEGPSILRIQQVVRGDSAAYFCASSLGTSSYEQYFGPGTRLTVT.

The rearrangement links TRBV5-1 to TRBJ2-3; TRBD2 matches 11 bases. With 3 bases clipped from V and 1 base from J, the junction kept 4 bases outside the gene matches. The CDR3 runs to 16 residues. Per germline, CDR1 SGHRS and CDR2 YFSETQ. CDR3 nucleotides: TGCGCCAGCAGCTACGTTAGCGGGGGGGGCACAGATACGCAGTATTTT. Translation gives CASSYVSGGGTDTQYF.

This chain uses TRBV29-1 with TRBJ2-4; TRBD2 agrees at 7 bases. Germline values: CDR1 SQVTM, CDR2 ANQGSEA. This CDR3 has 13 amino acids. The V and J ends lost 3 bases and 8 bases, in that order; junction bases with no gene match: 7. CDR3 amino acids: CSVDGGGLDIQYF. The CDR3 DNA is TGCAGCGTTGACGGGGGAGGGTTGGACATTCAGTACTTC.

CDR3 protein: CASSRLAGAKSGDTQYF. Written as DNA, the CDR3 is TGTGCCAGCAGTCGGCTAGCGGGGGCCAAGAGTGGAGATACGCAGTATTTT. V gene TRBV2 combines with J gene TRBJ2-3; TRBD2 matches at 10 bases. Germline loops: CDR1 SNHLY, CDR2 FYNNEI. The trim removed 5 bases at V and 5 bases at J, leaving 13 bases unmatched. The CDR3 is made up of 17 amino acids.

The chain recombines TRBV28 with TRBJ1-6; D not resolved. The CDR3 spans 15 residues. CDR1 is MDHEN, CDR2 SYDVKM, per germline. Trimming stripped 2 bases from V and 5 bases from J, with 10 bases between. The CDR3 DNA reads TGTGCCAGCAGTTTAGTGGAGGGCGATAATTCACCCCTCCACTTT. This encodes CASSLVEGDNSPLHF.